This T cell receptor beta chain stems from a study of response to subunit inactivated influenza vaccine (dated by TCRdb to the late 2010s). With regard to the full study: Deep quantitative profiling of the T cell receptor repertoire was used in the study to follow responses to a trivalent subunit inactivated influenza vaccine.

This clonotype was seen a handful of times. There is no known antigen for this receptor. Per-base qualities were not stored, and no clone one base away is much larger. Trimming at the junction amounts to 4 bases on V and 6 bases on J, and the germline ends lie 16 bases apart. The CDR3 covers 14 residues, taking in both the cysteine and the phenylalanine. Of all the DNA, just the CDR3 is kept, 42 bases in frame from base 1. CDR1 and CDR2 were assigned from the germline V gene as SGHRS and YFSETQ. Libraries were made using RT-PCR. The data were produced on an Illumina HiSeq 2500. The public reads were run again by TCRdb, first through fastp at Q25 and then through MiXCR, and only productive beta chains were kept. A single entry per CDR3 protein holds the most common genes and DNA from its merged rows. This sample has under 750,000 distinct CDR3 sequences in its table, and 10% to 15% of those were observed once. Jointly, the top ten make up about 9.4% of the sample.

On the study overall, not on this receptor specifically: The authors suggested that each seasonal influenza vaccination may recruit only a limited number of new T cells.

This receptor was identified in a man between 45 and 60 years old who received an inactivated influenza vaccine. Donor details come from another sample of the same person, matched by shared clones. The starting material was PBMCs from blood, obtained on the day of vaccination. The receptor chain draws on TRBV5-1 and TRBJ1-1, with the D gene uncertain. The DNA reads as follows: TGCGCCAGCAGCGCACAGTCTCGCGGGTCTGAAGCTTTCTTT. This sequence encodes CASSAQSRGSEAFF.